Listed below are T cell receptor beta chains from one sample, sequenced in a study of human T cells and chemical hapten exposure. A single record per CDR3 protein comes from TCRdb applying MiXCR to the RACE reads. The sample lists some 46,000 distinct CDR3 sequences, approximately 4.7% occurring once. Sequenced input: whole blood. All receptors come from a female donor in good health. Some clones in this sample may be carry-over from other donors' samples. Each CDR3 is given with its conserved first and last residue. A D gene is named only where the DNA matches it firmly. Some rows mark clone size as missing; the rest say once, few, many or name a class of expanded clone.

clone_size j_call v_call d_call cdr3_nt cdr3_aa
many TRBJ1-5 TRBV20-1 - TGCAGTGCTAGAGCTTCGAGGAATAGCAATCAGCCCCAGCATTTT CSARASRNSNQPQHF
many TRBJ1-2 TRBV25-1 - TGTGCCAGCAGGGGAGGAGGGTCTTTGGTTGGCTACACCTTC CASRGGGSLVGYTF
many TRBJ2-3 TRBV20-1 TRBD1 TGCAGTGCGAAGAGGACAGGCCTTCGCACAGATACGCAGTATTTT CSAKRTGLRTDTQYF
many TRBJ2-4 TRBV6-5 TRBD1 TGTGCCAGCAGTTTCACAGGGGATTTCCTAAACATTCAGTACTTC CASSFTGDFLNIQYF
few TRBJ1-6 TRBV7-3 - TGTGCCAGCAGCTTAAACAATAATTCACCCCTCCACTTT CASSLNNNSPLHF
many TRBJ1-1 TRBV10-3 - TGTGCCATCAGTGGCTCTCGGGGGACCGACAACACTGAAGCTTTCTTT CAISGSRGTDNTEAFF
many TRBJ2-7 TRBV14 - TGTGCCAGCAGCCAAGTGGGGGCCTTCAACTACGAGCAGTACTTC CASSQVGAFNYEQYF
few TRBJ1-5 TRBV27 - TGTGCCAGCAGTTTTAGCACAGGGAATCAGCCCCAGCATTTT CASSFSTGNQPQHF
many TRBJ2-3 TRBV13 - TGTGCCAGCACCCAAGGCGGTGGGACTGGCACAGATACGCAGTATTTT CASTQGGGTGTDTQYF
- TRBJ1-3 TRBV19 - TGTGCCAGTAGTATTGGCTCGGGGGCGTCTGGAAACACCATATATTTT CASSIGSGASGNTIYF
many TRBJ2-3 TRBV6-4 - TGTGCCAGCAGTGAGTCGGGGGGCGGTACAGATACGCAGTATTTT CASSESGGGTDTQYF
many TRBJ2-2 TRBV29-1 TRBD1 TGCAGCGTTATGGGACAGGGATACACCGGGGAGCTGTTTTTT CSVMGQGYTGELFF
- TRBJ1-2 TRBV15 - TGTGCCACCAGCAGCGGACAGCGAACTAACTATGGCTACACCTTC CATSSGQRTNYGYTF
many TRBJ2-7 TRBV6-6 - TGTGCCAGCAGTTACAGCCATGGGCCCTACGAGCAGTACTTC CASSYSHGPYEQYF
- TRBJ1-5 TRBV9 TRBD1 TGTGCCAGCAGCGCCACGGGACAGGAGAATCAGCCCCAGCATTTT CASSATGQENQPQHF
many TRBJ1-1 TRBV2 - TGTGCCAGCATAATTTGGAACACTGAAGCTTTCTTT CASIIWNTEAFF
- TRBJ1-5 TRBV4-1 TRBD1 TGCGCCAGCAGCCGGGACAGGGTTGAGCAGCCCCAGCATTTT CASSRDRVEQPQHF
many TRBJ1-5 TRBV20-1 - TGCAGTGCTAGGCGCGCCGGGGCGCCGAATCAGCCCCAGCATTTT CSARRAGAPNQPQHF
many TRBJ1-2 TRBV4-2 - TGTGCCAGCAGCCGCGGGGGGGAGGGGAGCTATGGCTACACCTTC CASSRGGEGSYGYTF
- TRBJ2-5 TRBV12-3/TRBV12-4 TRBD2 TGTGCCAGCAGTCCCGGGACTAGCGGGGGGAAAGAGACCCAGTACTTC CASSPGTSGGKETQYF
- TRBJ1-6 TRBV19 TRBD1 TGTGCCAGTAGTATGGCCCCGGGACAGTATTCACCCCTCCACTTT CASSMAPGQYSPLHF
many TRBJ2-3 TRBV6-4 TRBD2 TGTGCCAGCAAATCTAGCGGGGACACAGATACGCAGTATTTT CASKSSGDTDTQYF
few TRBJ1-1 TRBV13 - TGTGCCAGCAGTCCAATGTGGGGTCAGAAGAACACTGAAGCTTTCTTT CASSPMWGQKNTEAFF
many TRBJ2-7 TRBV2 TRBD1 TGTGCCAGCAGTATCGGACAGGGCGGCGAGCAGTACTTC CASSIGQGGEQYF
many TRBJ2-1 TRBV7-2 - TGCTTAGTACGGCAGGGGGGCTACAATGAGCAGTTCTTC CLVRQGGYNEQFF
many TRBJ2-3 TRBV29-1 - TGCAGCGGAGAGCGGGGCACAGATACGCAGTATTTT CSGERGTDTQYF
few TRBJ2-3 TRBV11-2 TRBD1 TGTGCCAGCAGCTTCATCCCGGGACAGACAGCAACTAGCACAGATACGCAGTATTTT CASSFIPGQTATSTDTQYF
many TRBJ1-2 TRBV14 TRBD1 TGTGCCAGCTCGGGACAGACCCTTTATGGCTACACCTTC CASSGQTLYGYTF
few TRBJ1-5 TRBV6-2/TRBV6-3 - TGTGCCAGCAGCCCCGCGAAATTGGGGGGCAATCAGCCCCAGCATTTT CASSPAKLGGNQPQHF
many TRBJ1-4 TRBV12-3/TRBV12-4 TRBD1 TGTGCCAGCAGTTTACGAGGGGGCGGATGGGAAAAACTGTTTTTT CASSLRGGGWEKLFF
many TRBJ2-3 TRBV10-3 - TGTGCCATCATGCCCACAATCGCAGGGGACACAGATACGCAGTATTTT CAIMPTIAGDTDTQYF
many TRBJ2-7 TRBV4-3 TRBD1 TGCGCCAGCAGCCAAGGGACAGGGGGCTTGTACGAGCAGTACTTC CASSQGTGGLYEQYF
many TRBJ2-3 TRBV5-1 - TGCGCCAGCAGCGACTGGACTAGCACAGATACGCAGTATTTT CASSDWTSTDTQYF
many TRBJ1-5 TRBV3-1 - TGTGCCAGCAGCCCCTCCGCCGGGCGCAATCAGCCCCAGCATTTT CASSPSAGRNQPQHF
many TRBJ1-4 TRBV5-1 TRBD1 TGCGCCAGCAGCTTGGCCGAGCGACAGGGTGAAAAACTGTTTTTT CASSLAERQGEKLFF
few TRBJ1-6 TRBV2 - TGTGCCGGCCGAGAGAGCTCCTATAATTCACCCCTCCACTTT CAGRESSYNSPLHF
many TRBJ2-7 TRBV2 - TGTGCCAGCAGACCTTCCTTGGACTCCCGCTACGAGCAGTACTTC CASRPSLDSRYEQYF
- TRBJ2-3 TRBV5-4 TRBD2 TGTGCCAGCAGCGGAATTAGCGGGGGGCCATATTCCCCTAGCACAGATACGCAGTATTTT CASSGISGGPYSPSTDTQYF
many TRBJ1-1 TRBV4-3 - TGCGCCAGCAGCCAAGTACAGGTGGGGGGCACTGAAGCTTTCTTT CASSQVQVGGTEAFF
many TRBJ2-1 TRBV20-1 TRBD2 TGCAGTGCTAGAGATCGGCGGGGGGTAAATGAGCAGTTCTTC CSARDRRGVNEQFF
- TRBJ1-3 TRBV2 - TGTGCCAGCAGTGGAGACCTGAGAAGACTCTCTGGAAACACCATATATTTT CASSGDLRRLSGNTIYF
many TRBJ1-4 TRBV12-3/TRBV12-4 TRBD1 TGTGCCAGCAGTCTGGGACAGGTGAGGGAAAAACTGTTTTTT CASSLGQVREKLFF
many TRBJ2-1 TRBV10-3 - TGTGCCGGGGGCCCGGGGGATGAGCAGTTCTTC CAGGPGDEQFF
few TRBJ2-7 TRBV12-3/TRBV12-4 - TGTGCCAGCAGTTTATTGGGCAGGTCCTACGAGCAGTACTTC CASSLLGRSYEQYF
many TRBJ2-2 TRBV4-3 TRBD2 TGCGCCAGCAGCCTCGGATTGGGGGGGGTCGGCACCGGGGAGCTGTTTTTT CASSLGLGGVGTGELFF
many TRBJ1-3 TRBV30 - TGTGCCTGGAGTAGAGGTAGTACTGGAAACACCATATATTTT CAWSRGSTGNTIYF
- TRBJ1-2 TRBV27 - TGTGCCAGCAGTCCGCCTCCCTCGGAGGGGACGTATGGCTACACCTTC CASSPPPSEGTYGYTF
few TRBJ2-7 TRBV6-1 TRBD2 TGTGCCAGCAGTGCGGCCGGGGGGGTAGGGTGTGGCGAGCAGTACTTC CASSAAGGVGCGEQYF
few TRBJ2-1 TRBV3-1 TRBD2 TGTGCCAGCAGCCAAGTATGGGAGCTAGCGGGGGCAAGTGGTGAGCAGTTCTTC CASSQVWELAGASGEQFF
- TRBJ1-5 TRBV19 TRBD1 TGTGCCAGTGGGGACAGGGACAGGCCCCAGCATTTT CASGDRDRPQHF
- TRBJ2-3 TRBV10-3 TRBD2 TGTGCCATCAGGTCGACTAGCGGCCCAGATACGCAGTATTTT CAIRSTSGPDTQYF
many TRBJ1-1 TRBV20-1 - TGCAGTGCTAGGAGGCCGGACGGGCAGAACACTGAAGCTTTCTTT CSARRPDGQNTEAFF
- TRBJ2-5 TRBV5-8 - TGTGCCAGCAGCCTTTATCGAGAGACCCAGTACTTC CASSLYRETQYF
many TRBJ2-7 TRBV7-8 - TGTGCCAGCAGCTTAAGGGACGGACCCTACGAGCAGTACTTC CASSLRDGPYEQYF
medium-sized TRBJ2-1 TRBV15 - TGTGCCACCAGCAGCAGCGTAGGAGGGAATGAGCAGTTCTTC CATSSSVGGNEQFF